The 21 T cell receptor beta chains reported below all come from one sample, sequenced in a study of T cell responses to AZD1222 COVID-19 vaccine. The assay was immunoSEQ multiplex PCR, and TCRdb's table has in-frame clones only and misses some. The sample contains over 130,000 clones, more than 80% of which appear only once. This specimen was peripheral blood, taken 28 days after the second dose of the MenACWY control vaccine. The receptors derive from an adult who received the MenACWY meningococcal vaccine as a control.

The chain couples TRBV19 to TRBJ2-7; the match to TRBD1 covers 10 bases. With V trimmed by 7 bases and J by 7 bases, 10 bases remained unmatched. Per the germline V gene, CDR1 is LNHDA and CDR2 is SQIVND (reference sequence). CDR3 length: 14 amino acids. CDR3 in amino acids: CASNMGTGEGEQYF. In DNA form, the CDR3 reads TGTGCCAGTAATATGGGGACAGGGGAAGGGGAGCAGTACTTC.

The V and J genes are TRBV4-3 and TRBJ2-1, with D unclear. The CDR3 loop spans 13 amino acids. Trimming cost V 1 base and J 7 bases, with 8 bases left between them. Germline values: CDR1 LGHNA, CDR2 YSLEER. CDR3 in amino acids: CASSQAVGNEQFF. CDR3 sequence (DNA): TGCGCCAGCAGCCAAGCAGTAGGGAATGAGCAGTTCTTC.

The rearrangement uses TRBV3-1 (or the pseudogene TRBV3-2) and TRBJ2-2; tentatively, D is TRBD2 (6 bases). V gave up 0 bases and J gave up 4 bases, with 15 bases separating them. The CDR3 has 17 residues. Germline assignment: CDR1 LGHDT and CDR2 YNNKEL (reference sequence). This chain's CDR3 is CASSQDIGLGGTGELFF. The CDR3 coding sequence is TGTGCCAGCAGCCAAGATATCGGACTGGGAGGCACCGGGGAGCTGTTTTTT.

The chain recombines TRBV7-2 with TRBJ2-7, with D maybe TRBD1 (6 bases). V lost 5 bases to trimming and J lost 7 bases, with 15 bases between them. The CDR3 totals 13 residues. CDR1 SGHTA and CDR2 FQGNSA come from the germline V gene. The CDR3 DNA is TGTGCCAGCAGCACTTACAGGGCCCTGGAGCAGTACTTC. Protein sequence: CASSTYRALEQYF.

V usage is TRBV21-1 and J usage is TRBJ1-1; the D call of TRBD1 is as the table states it, not checked on the DNA. TRBV21-1 is a recognized pseudogene. This CDR3 spans 15 amino acids. The CDR3 nucleotides are TGTGCCAGCAGCGGACGACAGGGATTGAACACTGAAGCTTTCTTT. This codes for CASSGRQGLNTEAFF.

The chain links TRBV5-5 to TRBJ1-4; 8 bases map to TRBD1. V shed 6 bases, J shed 7 bases, and the junction held 11 bases outside the gene matches. CDR3 length: 15 amino acids. The germline gives CDR1 SGHKS, CDR2 YYEKEE (reference sequence). Written as DNA, the CDR3 is TGTGCCAGCAAGAACTACGACAGGGGAGGTGAAAAACTGTTTTTT. Protein: CASKNYDRGGEKLFF.

The chain is built from TRBV12-3 or TRBV12-4 and TRBJ2-7; D may be TRBD2 (5 bases). Trimming removed 3 bases from V and 2 bases from J, with 8 bases in between. This CDR3 region has 13 residues. CDR3 sequence: CASSLPGTYEQYF. CDR3 DNA: TGTGCCAGCAGTTTGCCCGGGACCTACGAGCAGTACTTC.

The gene calls are TRBV28 and TRBJ2-3, with D possibly being TRBD2 (6 bases). V was shortened by 8 bases and J by 0 bases, with 18 bases between the two germline ends. CDR1 and CDR2 (germline): MDHEN, SYDVKM. The CDR3 totals 16 residues. CDR3 sequence: CASRWMAGSSTDTQYF. The CDR3 DNA follows: TGTGCCAGCCGTTGGATGGCGGGATCAAGCACAGATACGCAGTATTTT.

V and J are TRBV5-1 and TRBJ2-2; 10 nucleotides align to TRBD2. Germline V CDR1 and CDR2: SGHRS, YFSETQ. V was pared by 1 base and J by 6 bases, with 6 bases of the junction left unmatched. The CDR3 runs 16 residues. The CDR3 DNA follows: TGCGCCAGCAGCTTGTCGGCAGCGGGGGGGCCCGGGGAGCTGTTTTTT. Translated, it gives CASSLSAAGGPGELFF. Together with reference TRBV5-1 and TRBJ2-2, the CDR3 gives the full variable domain: KAGVTQTPRYLIKTRGQQVTLSCSPISGHRSVSWYQQTPGQGLQFLFEYFSETQRNKGNFPGRFSGRQFSNSRSEMNVSTLELGDSALYLCASSLSAAGGPGELFFGEGSRLTVL.

The chain recombines TRBV11-2 with TRBJ2-1, with 9 bases matching TRBD2. V lost 6 bases, J lost 6 bases, and 9 bases stayed unmatched. CDR1 SGHAT and CDR2 FQNNGV come from the germline V gene. The CDR3 is made up of 15 amino acids. DNA of the CDR3: TGTGCCAGCAGGCTACCGGGACTAGCTACCAATGAGCAGTTCTTC. Protein sequence: CASRLPGLATNEQFF.

The V and J genes are TRBV6-5 and TRBJ2-5; D possibly matches TRBD1 or TRBD2 (5 bases each). The germline CDR1 and CDR2 sequences are MNHEY and SVGAGI. The CDR3 is made up of 14 amino acids. Trimming removed 2 bases at V and 5 bases at J, with 12 bases between. The CDR3 DNA reads TGTGCCAGCAGTTACACCGGGACGATGGAGACCCAGTACTTC. It specifies CASSYTGTMETQYF.

V is TRBV7-3 and J is TRBJ2-1; 14 bases map to TRBD2. The CDR3 contains 16 residues. V lost 2 bases and J lost 7; bases outside the gene matches: 4. Germline loops: CDR1 SGHTA, CDR2 FQGTGA. The CDR3 nucleotides read TGTGCCAGCAGCTTATCTGGGACTAGCGGGAGAAATGAGCAGTTCTTC. Amino acid sequence: CASSLSGTSGRNEQFF.

The chain carries TRBV5-8 and TRBJ2-2; TRBD2 is a possible D gene (5 bases). The CDR3 totals 15 residues. In germline, CDR1 is SGHTS, CDR2 YDEGEE. Trimming stripped 4 bases from V and 8 bases from J, with 18 bases between. The CDR3 loop is CASSRTGFTEGELFF. CDR3 bases: TGTGCCAGCAGCCGCACGGGATTCACCGAAGGGGAGCTGTTTTTT.

The chain is built from TRBV10-2 and TRBJ1-5, with D unresolved. V was cut by 3 bases and J by 2 bases, with 11 bases left in between. The CDR3 totals 15 residues. Germline V gene data show CDR1 as WSHSY and CDR2 as SAAADI. DNA of the CDR3: TGCGCCAGCAGTGATAGGGTTTATGGCAATCAGCCCCAGCATTTT. This translates into CASSDRVYGNQPQHF.

This rearrangement joins TRBV4-3 to TRBJ1-6; D unresolved. Trimming pared 0 bases from V and 6 bases from J, leaving 6 bases between. CDR1 and CDR2 (germline): LGHNA, YSLEER. The CDR3 is 14 residues long. CDR3 residues: CASSQDGSNSPLHF. CDR3 bases: TGCGCCAGCAGCCAAGACGGCAGTAATTCACCCCTCCACTTT.

The chain carries TRBV11-2 and TRBJ2-7, with TRBD2 matching 8 bases. The CDR3 consists of 16 residues. V was pared by 1 base and J by 6 bases, with 11 bases of the junction left unmatched. Germline loops: CDR1 SGHAT, CDR2 FQNNGV. The CDR3 DNA reads TGTGCCAGCAGCTTAGTAGAGTCCAGCGGGAGACTCGAGCAGTACTTC. Translation: CASSLVESSGRLEQYF.

To note about this clone: This same CDR3 is encoded by further DNA sequences in the sample. The chain has TRBV7-3 and TRBJ2-3; D gene ambiguous. The CDR3 is 12 amino acids. Trimming took 4 bases from V and 0 from J, leaving 2 bases between them. Germline V gene lookup returns CDR1 SGHTA and CDR2 FQGTGA. CDR3 in amino acids: CASSSSTDTQYF. DNA of the CDR3: TGTGCCAGCAGCTCTAGCACAGATACGCAGTATTTT.

The J gene is TRBJ2-1, the V gene TRBV6-4, with TRBD2 matching 7 bases. Germline CDR1 is MRHNA and CDR2 is SNTAGT. The CDR3 has 14 residues. The V segment lost 4 bases and the J segment 5 bases; nucleotides outside the gene matches: 5. CDR3 DNA sequence: TGTGCCAGCAGTGTCCAAACTAGCGACAATGAGCAGTTCTTC. This translates into CASSVQTSDNEQFF.

The rearrangement links TRBV3-1 (or the pseudogene TRBV3-2) to TRBJ1-2, with D unclear. V was shortened by 4 bases and J by 3 bases, with 9 bases between the two germline ends. The CDR3 is 13 residues long. Germline V gene data show CDR1 as LGHDT and CDR2 as YNNKEL (reference sequence). The CDR3 here is CASSRGFDYGYTF. DNA of the CDR3: TGTGCCAGCAGCCGAGGGTTCGACTATGGCTACACCTTC.

V and J are TRBV18 and TRBJ2-2, with 14 bases lining up with TRBD2. V was pared by 6 bases and J by 4 bases, with 13 bases of the junction left unmatched. The CDR3 has 19 amino acids. The germline V gene has CDR1 KGHSH and CDR2 LQKENI. The CDR3 DNA follows: TGTGCCAGCTCTGTCCTCGTCGGGACTAGCGGGAGCCTCACCGGGGAGCTGTTTTTT. Amino acids: CASSVLVGTSGSLTGELFF.

V is TRBV6-5 and J is TRBJ2-3; 11 bases are a match to TRBD2. Germline V CDR1 and CDR2: MNHEY, SVGAGI. Trimming cost V 6 bases and J 11 bases; bases outside gene matches: 13. CDR3 length: 15 residues. CDR3: CASSAIAGGHQQQYF. The CDR3 DNA follows: TGTGCCAGCAGCGCTATAGCGGGAGGGCACCAGCAGCAGTATTTT.